The entry below describes one T cell receptor (beta chain). Its antigen is undetermined. V was pared by 1 base and J by 5 bases, with 7 bases between. The CDR3 is 12 amino acids. Germline values: CDR1 SGHNT, CDR2 YYREEE (reference sequence). These data belong to a study of T cell responses to AZD1222 COVID-19 vaccine. General study findings and limits: Reports indicate that nearly half of spike-specific TCRs are directed at unmutated variant regions.

This table comes from immunoSEQ multiplex PCR, and its TCRdb copy is limited to in-frame clones, with some not included. This sample has some 71,000 clones, with about 89% found just once. Material: peripheral blood, obtained 28 days after the second AZD1222 dose. This sequence joins TRBV5-4 and TRBJ2-7; D call uncertain. This clonotype originated in an adult who received the AZD1222 COVID-19 vaccine. As DNA, the CDR3 is TGTGCCAGCAGCTTGACCCGGAACGAGCAGTACTTC. It is translated as CASSLTRNEQYF.